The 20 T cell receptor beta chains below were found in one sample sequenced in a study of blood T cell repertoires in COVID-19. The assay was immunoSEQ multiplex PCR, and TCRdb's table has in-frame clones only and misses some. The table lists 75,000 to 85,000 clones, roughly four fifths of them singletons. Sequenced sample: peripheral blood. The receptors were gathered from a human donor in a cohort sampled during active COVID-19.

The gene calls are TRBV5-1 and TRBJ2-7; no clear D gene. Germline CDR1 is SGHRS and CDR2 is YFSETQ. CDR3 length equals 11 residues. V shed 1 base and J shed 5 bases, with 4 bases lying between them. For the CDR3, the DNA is TGCGCCAGCAGCTTGTCTAACGAGCAGTACTTC. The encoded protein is CASSLSNEQYF.

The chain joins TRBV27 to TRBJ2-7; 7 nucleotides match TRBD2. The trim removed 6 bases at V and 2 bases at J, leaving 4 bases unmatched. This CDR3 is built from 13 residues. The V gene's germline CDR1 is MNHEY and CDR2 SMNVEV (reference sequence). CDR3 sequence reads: CASRASGAYEQYF. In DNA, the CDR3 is TGTGCCAGCAGGGCTAGCGGCGCCTACGAGCAGTACTTC.

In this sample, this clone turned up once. In nucleotides, the CDR3 is TGCGCCAGCAGCCCTGAGCGGGGCCTCTCCTACGAGCAGTACTTC. It is translated as CASSPERGLSYEQYF. The chain employs TRBV5-1 and TRBJ2-7, with 7 bases aligning to TRBD2. The CDR3 has 15 residues. Germline assignment: CDR1 SGHRS and CDR2 YFSETQ. The V segment lost 4 bases and the J segment 0 bases; nucleotides outside the gene matches: 7. The variable domain in full, completed from reference TRBV5-1 and TRBJ2-7, reads KAGVTQTPRYLIKTRGQQVTLSCSPISGHRSVSWYQQTPGQGLQFLFEYFSETQRNKGNFPGRFSGRQFSNSRSEMNVSTLELGDSALYLCASSPERGLSYEQYFGPGTRLTVT.

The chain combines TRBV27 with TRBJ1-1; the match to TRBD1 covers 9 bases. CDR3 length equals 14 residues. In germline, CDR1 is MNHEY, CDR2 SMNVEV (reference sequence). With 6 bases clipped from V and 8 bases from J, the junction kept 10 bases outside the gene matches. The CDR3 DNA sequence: TGTGCCAGCAGAATGGGACAGGGTGTCCCGGAAGCTTTCTTT. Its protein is CASRMGQGVPEAFF.

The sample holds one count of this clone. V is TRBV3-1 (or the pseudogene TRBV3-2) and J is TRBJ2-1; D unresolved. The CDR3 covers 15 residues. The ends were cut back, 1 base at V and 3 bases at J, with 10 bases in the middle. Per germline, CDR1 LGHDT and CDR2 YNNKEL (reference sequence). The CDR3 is CASSQAALHYNEQFF. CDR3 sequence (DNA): TGTGCCAGCAGCCAAGCCGCACTCCACTACAATGAGCAGTTCTTC.

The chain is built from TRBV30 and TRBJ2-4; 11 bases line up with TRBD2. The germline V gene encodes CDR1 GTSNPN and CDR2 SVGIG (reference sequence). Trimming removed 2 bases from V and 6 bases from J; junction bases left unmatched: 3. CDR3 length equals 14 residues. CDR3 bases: TGTGCCTGGAGTCTTAGCGGGGGGGGAAACATTCAGTACTTC. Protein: CAWSLSGGGNIQYF.

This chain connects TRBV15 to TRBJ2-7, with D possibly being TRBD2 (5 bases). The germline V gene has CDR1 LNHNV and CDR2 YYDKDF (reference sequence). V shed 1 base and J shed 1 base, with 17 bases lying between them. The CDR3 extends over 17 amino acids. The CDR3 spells CATSRGVKGLPSYEQYF. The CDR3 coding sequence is TGTGCCACCAGCAGAGGGGTTAAAGGACTTCCTTCCTACGAGCAGTACTTC.

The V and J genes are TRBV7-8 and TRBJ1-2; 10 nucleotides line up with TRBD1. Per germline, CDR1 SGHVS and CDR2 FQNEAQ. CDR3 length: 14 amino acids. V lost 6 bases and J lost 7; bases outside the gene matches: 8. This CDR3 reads CASRHPGDRGGYTF. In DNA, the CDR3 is TGTGCCAGCAGGCACCCTGGGGACAGGGGTGGCTACACCTTC.

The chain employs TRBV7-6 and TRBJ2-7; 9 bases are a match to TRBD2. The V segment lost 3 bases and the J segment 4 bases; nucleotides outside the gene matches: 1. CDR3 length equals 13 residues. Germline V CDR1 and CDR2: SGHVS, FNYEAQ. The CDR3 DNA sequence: TGTGCCAGCAGCTTTCTAGCGGGATACGAGCAGTACTTC. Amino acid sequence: CASSFLAGYEQYF.

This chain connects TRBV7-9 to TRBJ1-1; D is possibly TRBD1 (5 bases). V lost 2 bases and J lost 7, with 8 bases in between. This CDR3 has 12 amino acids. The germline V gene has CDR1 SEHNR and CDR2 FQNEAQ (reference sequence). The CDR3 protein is CASSLMTDEAFF. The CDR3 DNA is TGTGCCAGCAGCTTAATGACAGATGAAGCTTTCTTT.

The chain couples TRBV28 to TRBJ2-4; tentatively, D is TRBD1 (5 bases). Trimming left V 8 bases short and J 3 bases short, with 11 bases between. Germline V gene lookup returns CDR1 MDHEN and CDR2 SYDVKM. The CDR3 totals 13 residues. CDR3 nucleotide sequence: TGTGCCAGCGTACAGGCGTTCAAAAACATTCAGTACTTC. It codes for CASVQAFKNIQYF.

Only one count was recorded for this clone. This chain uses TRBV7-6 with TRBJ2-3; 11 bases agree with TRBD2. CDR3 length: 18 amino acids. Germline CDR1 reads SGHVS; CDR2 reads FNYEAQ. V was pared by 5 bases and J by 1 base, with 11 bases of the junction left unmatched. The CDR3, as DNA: TGTGCCAGCAGCCGTAGCGGGGGGGCGGTGTCTCGCACAGATACGCAGTATTTT. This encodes CASSRSGGAVSRTDTQYF.

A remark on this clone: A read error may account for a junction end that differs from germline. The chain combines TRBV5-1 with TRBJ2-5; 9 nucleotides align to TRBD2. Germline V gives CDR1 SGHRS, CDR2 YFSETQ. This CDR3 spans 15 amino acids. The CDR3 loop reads CASSSERGVEEAQYF. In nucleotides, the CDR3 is TGCGCCAGCAGCTCTGAGCGGGGGGTCGAAGAGGCCCAGTACTTC.

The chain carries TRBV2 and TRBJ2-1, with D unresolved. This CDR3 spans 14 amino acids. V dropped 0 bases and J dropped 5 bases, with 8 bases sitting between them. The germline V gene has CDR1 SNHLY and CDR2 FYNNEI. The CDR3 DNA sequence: TGTGCCAGCAGTGAAGCGGCGAGGCACAATGAGCAGTTCTTC. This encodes CASSEAARHNEQFF.

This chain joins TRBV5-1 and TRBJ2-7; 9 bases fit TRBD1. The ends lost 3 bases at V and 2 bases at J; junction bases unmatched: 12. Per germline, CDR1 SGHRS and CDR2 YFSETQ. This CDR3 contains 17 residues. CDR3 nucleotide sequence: TGCGCCAGCAGCTGGATTCCGGGACAGGGCCTAACCTACGAGCAGTACTTC. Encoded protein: CASSWIPGQGLTYEQYF.

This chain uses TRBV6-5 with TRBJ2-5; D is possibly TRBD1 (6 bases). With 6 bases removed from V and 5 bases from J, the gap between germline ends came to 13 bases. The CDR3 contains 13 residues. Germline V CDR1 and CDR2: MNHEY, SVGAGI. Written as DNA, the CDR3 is TGTGCCAGCAGAGCAAACAGGGCGGAGACCCAGTACTTC. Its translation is CASRANRAETQYF.

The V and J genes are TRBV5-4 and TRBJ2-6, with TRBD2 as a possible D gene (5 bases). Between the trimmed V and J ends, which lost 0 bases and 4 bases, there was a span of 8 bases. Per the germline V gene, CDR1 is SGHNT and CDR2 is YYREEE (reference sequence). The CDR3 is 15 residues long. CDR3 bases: TGTGCCAGCAGCTTGGGAGGGCCCGGGGCCAACGTCCTGACTTTC. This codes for CASSLGGPGANVLTF.

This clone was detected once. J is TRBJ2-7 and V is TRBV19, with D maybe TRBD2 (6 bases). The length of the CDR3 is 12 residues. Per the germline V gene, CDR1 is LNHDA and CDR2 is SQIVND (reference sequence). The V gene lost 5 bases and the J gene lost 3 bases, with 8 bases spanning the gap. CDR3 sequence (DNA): TGTGCCAGTAGTGCCGGGGGCTACGAGCAGTACTTC. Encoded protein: CASSAGGYEQYF.

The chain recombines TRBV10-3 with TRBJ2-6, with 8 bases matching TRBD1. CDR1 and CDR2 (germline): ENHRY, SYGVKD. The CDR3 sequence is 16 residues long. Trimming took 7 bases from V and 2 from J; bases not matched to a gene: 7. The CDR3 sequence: CAIKGQATAGANVLTF. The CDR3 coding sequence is TGTGCCATCAAGGGACAGGCAACCGCTGGGGCCAACGTCCTGACTTTC.

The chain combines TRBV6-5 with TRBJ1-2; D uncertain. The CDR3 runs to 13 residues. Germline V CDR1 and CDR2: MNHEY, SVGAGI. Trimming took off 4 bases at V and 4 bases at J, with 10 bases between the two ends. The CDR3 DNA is TGTGCCAGCAGTTTGGAGGGTTCCTATGGCTACACCTTC. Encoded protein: CASSLEGSYGYTF.